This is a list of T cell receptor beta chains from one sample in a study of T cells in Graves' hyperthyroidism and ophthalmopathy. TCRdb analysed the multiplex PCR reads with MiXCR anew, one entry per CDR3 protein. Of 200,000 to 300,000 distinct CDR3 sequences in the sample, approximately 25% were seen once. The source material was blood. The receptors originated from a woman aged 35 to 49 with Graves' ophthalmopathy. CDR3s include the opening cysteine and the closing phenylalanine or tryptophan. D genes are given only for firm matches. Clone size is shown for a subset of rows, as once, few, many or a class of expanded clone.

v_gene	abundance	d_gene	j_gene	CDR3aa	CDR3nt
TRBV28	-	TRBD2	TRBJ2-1	CASSLSAGGFYNEQFF	TGTGCCAGCAGTTTGTCAGCGGGAGGGTTCTACAATGAGCAGTTCTTC
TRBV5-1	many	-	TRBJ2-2	CASSYSGSFSNTGELFF	TGCGCCAGCAGCTATTCCGGGAGTTTTTCGAACACCGGGGAGCTGTTTTTT
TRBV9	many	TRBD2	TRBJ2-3	CASSKTGGGSTDTQYF	TGTGCCAGCAGCAAAACCGGCGGGGGAAGCACAGATACGCAGTATTTT
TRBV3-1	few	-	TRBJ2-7	CASSQGTFSSYEQYF	TGTGCCAGCAGCCAAGGAACATTTAGCTCCTACGAGCAGTACTTC
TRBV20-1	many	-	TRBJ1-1	CSALARRIWVNTEAFF	TGCAGTGCTCTCGCCCGCCGGATCTGGGTGAACACTGAAGCTTTCTTT
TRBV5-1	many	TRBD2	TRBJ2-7	CASSLLAGGEQYF	TGCGCCAGCAGCTTACTAGCGGGAGGGGAGCAGTACTTC
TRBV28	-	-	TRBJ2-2	CASHSGYTGELFF	TGTGCCAGCCATAGCGGCTACACCGGGGAGCTGTTTTTT
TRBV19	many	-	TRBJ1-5	CASSIINRGNQPQHF	TGTGCCAGTAGTATTATAAACCGGGGAAATCAGCCCCAGCATTTT
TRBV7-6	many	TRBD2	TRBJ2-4	CASSKRLAGGTAKNIQYF	TGTGCCAGCAGCAAAAGACTAGCGGGAGGAACGGCCAAAAACATTCAGTACTTC
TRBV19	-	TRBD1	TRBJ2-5	CASSIGQGAETQYF	TGTGCCAGTAGTATAGGCCAGGGGGCAGAGACCCAGTACTTC
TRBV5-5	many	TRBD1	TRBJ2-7	CASSFRQGASSYEQYF	TGTGCCAGCAGCTTCAGACAGGGGGCAAGCTCCTACGAGCAGTACTTC
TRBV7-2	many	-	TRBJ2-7	CASSLRQTPYEQYF	TGTGCCAGCAGCCTCAGACAGACCCCCTACGAGCAGTACTTC
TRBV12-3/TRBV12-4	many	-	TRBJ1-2	CASSLSQTVQYGYTF	TGTGCCAGCAGTTTATCCCAGACGGTACAATATGGCTACACCTTC
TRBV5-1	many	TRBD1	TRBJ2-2	CASSLTGARDTGELFF	TGCGCCAGCAGCTTGACAGGGGCCCGAGATACCGGGGAGCTGTTTTTT
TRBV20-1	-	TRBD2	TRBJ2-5	CSASPASGVQEAQYF	TGCAGTGCTAGCCCCGCTAGCGGGGTCCAGGAGGCCCAGTACTTC
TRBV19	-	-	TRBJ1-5	CASSIPGQPQHF	TGTGCCAGTAGTATCCCCGGACAGCCCCAGCATTTT
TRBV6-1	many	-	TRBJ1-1	CASRQGTWNTEAFF	TGTGCCAGCAGACAGGGAACCTGGAACACTGAAGCTTTCTTT
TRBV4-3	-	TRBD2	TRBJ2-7	CASSPGVSGGYEQYF	TGCGCCAGCAGCCCCGGGGTTAGCGGGGGCTACGAGCAGTACTTC
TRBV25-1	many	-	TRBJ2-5	CASSDSSNQETQYF	TGTGCCAGCAGTGATAGTAGCAACCAAGAGACCCAGTACTTC
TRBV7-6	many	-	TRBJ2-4	CASTTRGGSKNIQYF	TGTGCCAGCACGACGAGAGGGGGTAGCAAAAACATTCAGTACTTC
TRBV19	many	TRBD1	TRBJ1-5	CASRDRINQPQHF	TGTGCCAGTAGGGACAGGATCAATCAGCCCCAGCATTTT
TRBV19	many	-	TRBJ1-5	CASSGAGWNNQPQHF	TGTGCCAGTAGTGGGGCAGGGTGGAACAATCAGCCCCAGCATTTT
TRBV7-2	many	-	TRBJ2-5	CASSFDFRQETQYF	TGTGCCAGCAGCTTCGACTTTCGCCAAGAGACCCAGTACTTC
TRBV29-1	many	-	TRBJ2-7	CSVEGAAYEEQYF	TGCAGCGTTGAGGGGGCCGCCTACGAAGAGCAGTACTTC
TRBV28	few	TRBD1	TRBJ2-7	CASSLSGGTGFHEQYF	TGTGCCAGCAGTCTCTCTGGTGGGACAGGGTTTCACGAGCAGTACTTC
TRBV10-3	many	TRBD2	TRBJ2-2	CAISIGTSGTGELFF	TGTGCCATCAGTATCGGGACTAGCGGCACCGGGGAGCTGTTTTTT
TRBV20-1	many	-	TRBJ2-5	CSARDLAWMETQYF	TGCAGTGCTAGAGATCTCGCTTGGATGGAGACCCAGTACTTC
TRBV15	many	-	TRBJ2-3	CATSRTRHQSTDTQYF	TGTGCCACCAGCAGAACCCGACACCAAAGCACAGATACGCAGTATTTT
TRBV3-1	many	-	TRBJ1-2	CASSQGTRIYGYTF	TGTGCCAGCAGCCAAGGAACAAGGATCTATGGCTACACCTTC
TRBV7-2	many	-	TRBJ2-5	CASSLIRETQYF	TGTGCCAGCAGCTTAATTCGGGAGACCCAGTACTTC
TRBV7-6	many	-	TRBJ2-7	CASSLASASYEQYF	TGTGCCAGCAGCCTAGCTAGCGCCTCCTACGAGCAGTACTTC
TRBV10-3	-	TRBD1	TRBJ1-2	CAIEGTGTDGYTF	TGTGCCATCGAAGGGACAGGGACCGATGGCTACACCTTC
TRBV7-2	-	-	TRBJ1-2	CASSSRSYYGYTF	TGTGCCAGCAGCTCCAGGAGTTACTATGGCTACACCTTC
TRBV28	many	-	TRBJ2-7	CAISRLWEQYF	TGTGCCATCTCCCGGTTGTGGGAGCAGTACTTC
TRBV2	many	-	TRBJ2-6	CASRADSSGANVLTF	TGTGCCAGCAGGGCGGACAGCTCTGGGGCCAACGTCCTGACTTTC
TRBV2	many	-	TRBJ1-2	CASSEGALAYGYTF	TGTGCCAGCAGTGAAGGTGCGCTTGCCTATGGCTACACCTTC
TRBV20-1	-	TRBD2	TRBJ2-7	CSASGRSTGEQYF	TGCAGTGCTAGCGGGAGGTCCACCGGCGAGCAGTACTTC
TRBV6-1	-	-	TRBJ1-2	CASSAGTGYGYTF	TGTGCCAGCAGTGCCGGGACGGGCTATGGCTACACCTTC
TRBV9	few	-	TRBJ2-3	CASSGPSTDTQYF	TGTGCCAGCAGCGGTCCTAGCACAGATACGCAGTATTTT
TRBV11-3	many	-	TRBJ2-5	CASSLEGNYGETQYF	TGTGCCAGCAGCTTAGAGGGGAACTACGGAGAGACCCAGTACTTC
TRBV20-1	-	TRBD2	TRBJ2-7	CSASLTSGGAFSYEQYF	TGCAGTGCTAGTTTGACTAGCGGGGGGGCCTTCTCCTACGAGCAGTACTTC